This T cell receptor beta chain was sequenced in a study of blood T cell repertoires in COVID-19 (dated by TCRdb to 2018 to 2020). In terms of the full investigation: Collaborator samples came from the United States, Italy and Spain and covered acute and convalescent phases of COVID-19. The dataset comprised deeply sampled blood TCRbeta repertoires from subjects exposed to, actively infected with, or recovered from COVID-19. The sample metadata nearly always contained a de-identified subject ID, COVID-19 status, age in years and sex. Where available, HLA class I and class II types were obtained from metadata supplied by the sample provider rather than from assay-based typing. The material from the prospective study consisted of cDNA or gDNA derived from T cells, B-cell-depleted T cells, or PBMCs. Samples came from the ongoing ImmuneRACE study (first 160 participants) plus 1,254 subjects from 6 global collaborators. The repertoires were made available in a free public database intended to serve as a resource for research on the immune response to SARS-CoV-2. The full study reports these points: The quantity of clinical and demographic metadata differed by source and by participant and was supplied without curation.

One collaborating source in Seattle enrolled patients during active infection and followed them longitudinally through the course of disease. Each collaborating institution followed its own protocols to collect whole blood in K2EDTA tubes. For TCRbeta analysis, collaborators shipped samples in one of three forms: frozen whole blood, isolated PBMCs, or DNA extracted from either of those sample types. The CDR1 and CDR2 encoded by the germline V gene are MNHNS and SASEGT. The CDR3 goes from the cysteine to the phenylalanine over 13 residues. Only CDR3 DNA remains: 39 bases, in frame from the first base. Trimming at the junction amounts to 0 bases on V and 9 bases on J, and the germline ends lie 6 bases apart. The immunoSEQ Assay, a bias-controlled multiplex PCR, was used to amplify TCRbeta CDR3 regions from genomic DNA. Concerning the study's data processing: Nucleated cell counts per sample were estimated from amplification of reference gene primers within the assay. To quantify the absolute abundance of each unique TCRbeta CDR3 rearrangement, sequence reads were collapsed and filtered. For each sample, productive Simpson clonality was calculated as the square root of Simpson's diversity index over productive rearrangements. Drawn from immuneACCESS, this table holds only the in-frame rearrangements with V and J called that TCRdb kept. Clones are partly lost; checked studies trace under half to an unresolved V gene and leave the rest unexplained. V, J and clone size are taken as reported in that table, and D and trimming were inferred from the DNA itself. This sample comprises about 180,000 clones, approximately 87% of them detected only once. Roughly 20% of the sample lies in the top ten.

Note on this clone: Its specific antigen is unknown. No base-level quality is on record; no much larger clone is a single base apart.

This clonotype was obtained from a person aged 65 to 85 with COVID-19, enrolled during active disease. The chain uses TRBV6-1 and TRBJ1-6; no D gene can be assigned with confidence. Input material: peripheral blood. The DNA sequence is given as TGTGCCAGCAGTGAAGCTTCCCGTTCACCCCTCCACTTT. Its protein product is CASSEASRSPLHF.